This TCR beta chain was recorded in a study of cytotoxic CD8 clonotypes in ibrutinib-treated CLL. V gave up 4 bases and J gave up 8 bases, with 9 bases separating them. Germline CDR1 MDHEN, CDR2 SYDVKM. The CDR3 spans 11 residues. Data came from immunoSEQ multiplex PCR; TCRdb stores just in-frame clones and leaves some out. The sample includes about 140,000 clones, approximately 80% of them seen just once. The origin of this receptor is a human donor with chronic lymphocytic leukemia. Source: PBMCs, taken after 12 months of ibrutinib treatment. The V call is TRBV28, the J call TRBJ2-7; D gene unclear. The chain's CDR3 is CASSSSTQQYF. DNA of the CDR3: TGTGCCAGCAGTTCCTCTACGCAGCAGTACTTC.